The 18 T cell receptor beta chains below all came from one sample that was sequenced in a study of blood T cell repertoires in COVID-19. Repertoires were generated with immunoSEQ multiplex PCR, while TCRdb's copy carries only in-frame clones and drops some. The table shows around 130,000 clones, with about 83% occurring only once. Sequenced material: peripheral blood. These receptors all stem from a man aged 55 to 70 with acute or convalescent COVID-19.

V usage is TRBV5-1 and J usage is TRBJ2-7; 7 bases are shared with TRBD1. CDR1 and CDR2 (germline): SGHRS, YFSETQ. The length of the CDR3 is 15 residues. Losses at the gene ends were 0 bases for V and 3 bases for J; bases not matched to a gene: 6. The CDR3, as DNA: TGCGCCAGCAGCTTGGAGGGGGCCACATTCTACGAGCAGTACTTC. This codes for CASSLEGATFYEQYF.

This chain uses TRBV5-4 with TRBJ1-3; D unclear. This CDR3 has 16 amino acids. The V gene's germline CDR1 is SGHNT and CDR2 YYREEE (reference sequence). The V gene lost 0 bases and the J gene lost 0 bases, with 10 bases spanning the gap. The chain's CDR3 is CASSLDPGSSGNTIYF. The CDR3 coding sequence is TGTGCCAGCAGCTTGGACCCAGGCTCCTCTGGAAACACCATATATTTT.

The rearrangement uses TRBV9 and TRBJ1-1; D remains ambiguous. There are 14 residues in the CDR3. Germline V gene sequence: CDR1 SGDLS, CDR2 YYNGEE. Trimming stripped 4 bases from V and 0 bases from J, with 10 bases between. This CDR3 is CASSLAGLNTEAFF. DNA for the CDR3: TGTGCCAGCAGCCTGGCGGGTTTGAACACTGAAGCTTTCTTT.

The genes are TRBV7-9 and TRBJ2-1, with D perhaps matching TRBD2 (6 bases). The length of the CDR3 is 15 residues. Per germline, CDR1 SEHNR and CDR2 FQNEAQ (reference sequence). V lost 4 bases, J lost 2 bases, and 12 bases lay in between. CDR3 DNA: TGTGCCAGCAGCTGGACTAAGGACACCTACAATGAGCAGTTCTTC. Translation: CASSWTKDTYNEQFF.

V gene TRBV7-2 combines with J gene TRBJ1-2, with 8 bases matching TRBD1. This CDR3 is built from 13 residues. The V segment lost 5 bases and the J segment 3 bases; nucleotides outside the gene matches: 2. The germline V gene encodes CDR1 SGHTA and CDR2 FQGNSA. The CDR3 reads CASSVGQDYGYTF. The CDR3 nucleotides read TGTGCCAGCAGCGTGGGACAGGACTATGGCTACACCTTC.

This clone was seen a single time. This chain uses TRBV7-8 with TRBJ1-3; D remains ambiguous. The ends were cut back, 0 bases at V and 2 bases at J, with 17 bases in the middle. Germline values: CDR1 SGHVS, CDR2 FQNEAQ. This CDR3 region has 18 residues. The CDR3 spells CASSLAPLDQAAGNTIYF. CDR3 nucleotide sequence: TGTGCCAGCAGCTTAGCCCCACTCGATCAGGCTGCTGGAAACACCATATATTTT.

This chain joins TRBV6-5 and TRBJ2-7; TRBD1 is a possible D gene (5 bases). The CDR3 extends over 14 amino acids. In germline, CDR1 is MNHEY, CDR2 SVGAGI. Deletions cut 1 base from V and 2 bases from J, with 9 bases between. The CDR3 DNA sequence: TGTGCCAGCAGTTACTTTCAGGGTACCTACGAGCAGTACTTC. Translating gives CASSYFQGTYEQYF.

The rearrangement links TRBV6-5 to TRBJ2-1; maybe TRBD2 (7 bases). The CDR3 sequence is 13 residues long. Germline assignment: CDR1 MNHEY and CDR2 SVGAGI. V dropped 6 bases and J dropped 9 bases, with 15 bases sitting between them. The CDR3 bases are TGTGCCAGCAGCCGGGGGGTAGGGGGTGAGCAGTTCTTC. It is translated as CASSRGVGGEQFF.

The genes are TRBV2 and TRBJ2-7, with D hard to call. The CDR3 length is 12 residues. CDR1 and CDR2 (germline): SNHLY, FYNNEI. Trimming stripped 9 bases from V and 3 bases from J, with 12 bases between. The CDR3 is CASRSGNYEQYF. The CDR3 coding sequence is TGTGCCAGTCGGAGTGGCAACTACGAGCAGTACTTC. Together with reference TRBV2 and TRBJ2-7, the CDR3 gives the full variable domain: EPEVTQTPSHQVTQMGQEVILRCVPISNHLYFYWYRQILGQKVEFLVSFYNNEISEKSEIFDDQFSVERPDGSNFTLKIRSTKLEDSAMYFCASRSGNYEQYFGPGTRLTVT.

This chain links TRBV4-1 with TRBJ1-1; the D gene is possibly TRBD1 (6 bases). Between the trimmed V and J ends, which lost 1 base and 2 bases, there was a span of 14 bases. The CDR3 consists of 16 residues. Germline values: CDR1 MGHRA, CDR2 YSYEKL. CDR3 in DNA: TGCGCCAGCAGCCAAGGGGAACAGGGATTCAACACTGAAGCTTTCTTT. This encodes CASSQGEQGFNTEAFF.

V usage is TRBV12-3 or TRBV12-4 and J usage is TRBJ1-1; D gene uncertain. Deletions cut 3 bases from V and 7 bases from J, with 6 bases between. There are 11 residues in the CDR3. The CDR3, as DNA: TGTGCCAGCAGTTTCGAGGGTGAAGCTTTCTTT. It specifies CASSFEGEAFF.

This clone is a singleton in its sample. The chain recombines TRBV7-2 with TRBJ2-3, with a tentative D call TRBD2 (6 bases). The germline V gene encodes CDR1 SGHTA and CDR2 FQGNSA. Deletions cut 4 bases from V and 6 bases from J, with 14 bases between. This CDR3 region has 14 residues. The CDR3 DNA follows: TGTGCCAGCAGCTGGGACTCTTTCAGGGATACGCAGTATTTT. It is translated as CASSWDSFRDTQYF.

The chain recombines TRBV7-3 with TRBJ2-7, with D possibly TRBD1 on 9 matching bases. The CDR3 consists of 15 residues. CDR1 and CDR2 from the germline V gene are SGHTA and FQGTGA. Trimming left V 4 bases short and J 7 bases short, with 20 bases between. In DNA, the CDR3 is TGTGCCAGCAGCTCAGACGGGACAGGGACTAGGGAGCAGTACTTC. This codes for CASSSDGTGTREQYF.

This clone came up a few times. The chain employs TRBV24-1 and TRBJ2-5; 10 bases map to TRBD1. The CDR3 is 13 amino acids. Germline assignment: CDR1 KGHDR and CDR2 SFDVKD. The V gene end was trimmed by 10 bases and the J gene end by 5 bases; junction bases not matched to a gene: 6. The DNA for the CDR3 is TGTGCCACGCGACAGGGGGCTGAGGAGACCCAGTACTTC. Amino acid sequence: CATRQGAEETQYF.

The rearrangement joins TRBV9 to TRBJ2-1, with 7 bases lining up with TRBD1. Germline-derived CDR1 and CDR2 are SGDLS and YYNGEE. The CDR3 runs to 14 residues. Trimming at V came to 1 base and at J to 7 bases, leaving 5 bases not matched to a gene. The CDR3 sequence: CASSVTQGWNEQFF. CDR3 coding DNA: TGTGCCAGCAGCGTAACACAGGGGTGGAATGAGCAGTTCTTC.

The genes are TRBV21-1 and TRBJ2-7; the D call in the table, TRBD2, was not verified against the DNA. TRBV21-1 is designated a pseudogene. This CDR3 contains 14 residues. The CDR3 DNA reads as TGTGCCAGCAGCAAAGACCCGGGTCCCTACGAGCAGTACTTC. Translating gives CASSKDPGPYEQYF.

J is TRBJ2-3 and V is TRBV28; 7 nucleotides align to TRBD2. CDR1 is MDHEN and CDR2 is SYDVKM in the germline V gene. Trimming took 2 bases from V and 2 from J; bases not matched to a gene: 4. The CDR3 is 15 amino acids. In DNA, the CDR3 is TGTGCCAGCAGTTTAGTAGCGGGCGACACAGATACGCAGTATTTT. This codes for CASSLVAGDTDTQYF.

The J gene is TRBJ1-5, the V gene TRBV5-1, with 9 positions matching TRBD1. Germline V gene data show CDR1 as SGHRS and CDR2 as YFSETQ. V lost 4 bases to trimming and J lost 3 bases; unmatched junction nucleotides: 5. The CDR3 consists of 15 residues. This CDR3 reads CASSPRTGVNQPQHF. CDR3 DNA sequence: TGCGCCAGCAGCCCACGGACAGGGGTCAATCAGCCCCAGCATTTT.